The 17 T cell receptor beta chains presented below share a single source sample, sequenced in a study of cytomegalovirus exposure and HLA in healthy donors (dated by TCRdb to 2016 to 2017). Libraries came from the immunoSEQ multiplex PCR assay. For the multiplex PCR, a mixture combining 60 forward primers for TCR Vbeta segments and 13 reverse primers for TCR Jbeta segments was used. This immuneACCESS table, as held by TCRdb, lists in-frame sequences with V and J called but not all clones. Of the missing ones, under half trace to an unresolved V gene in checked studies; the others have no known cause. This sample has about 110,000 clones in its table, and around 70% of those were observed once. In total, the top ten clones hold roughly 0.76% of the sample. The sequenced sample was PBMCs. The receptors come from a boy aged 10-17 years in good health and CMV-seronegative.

CDR3 sequence: CASSPQGRGILTGELFF. The CDR3 DNA reads TGTGCCAGCAGCCCACAAGGCAGGGGTATTCTAACCGGGGAGCTGTTTTTT. The chain carries TRBV14 and TRBJ2-2, with a weak D call TRBD1 (6 bases). The CDR3 contains 17 residues. Looked up from germline, CDR1 is SGHDN and CDR2 is FVKESK. Between the trimmed V and J ends, which lost 4 bases and 5 bases, there was a span of 20 bases.

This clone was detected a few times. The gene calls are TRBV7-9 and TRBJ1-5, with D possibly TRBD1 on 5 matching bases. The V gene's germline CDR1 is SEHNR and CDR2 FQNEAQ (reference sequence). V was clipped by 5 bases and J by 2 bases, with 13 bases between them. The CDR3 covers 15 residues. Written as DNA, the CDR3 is TGTGCCAGCAGCCTCGGGGGGGGAGGCAATCAGCCCCAGCATTTT. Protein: CASSLGGGGNQPQHF.

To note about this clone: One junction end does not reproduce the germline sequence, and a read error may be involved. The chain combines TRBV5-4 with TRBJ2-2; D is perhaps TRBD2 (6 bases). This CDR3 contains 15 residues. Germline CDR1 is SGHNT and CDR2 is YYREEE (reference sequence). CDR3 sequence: CASSPYMGGTGGLFF. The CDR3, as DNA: TGTGCCAGCAGCCCTTACATGGGAGGAACCGGGGGGCTGTTTTTT.

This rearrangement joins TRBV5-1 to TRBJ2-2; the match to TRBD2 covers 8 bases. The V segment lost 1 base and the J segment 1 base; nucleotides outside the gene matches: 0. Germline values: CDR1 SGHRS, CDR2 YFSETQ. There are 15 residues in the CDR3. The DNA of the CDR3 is TGCGCCAGCAGCTTGCTAGCGGGGAACACCGGGGAGCTGTTTTTT. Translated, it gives CASSLLAGNTGELFF. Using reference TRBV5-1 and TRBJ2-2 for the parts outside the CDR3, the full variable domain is KAGVTQTPRYLIKTRGQQVTLSCSPISGHRSVSWYQQTPGQGLQFLFEYFSETQRNKGNFPGRFSGRQFSNSRSEMNVSTLELGDSALYLCASSLLAGNTGELFFGEGSRLTVL.

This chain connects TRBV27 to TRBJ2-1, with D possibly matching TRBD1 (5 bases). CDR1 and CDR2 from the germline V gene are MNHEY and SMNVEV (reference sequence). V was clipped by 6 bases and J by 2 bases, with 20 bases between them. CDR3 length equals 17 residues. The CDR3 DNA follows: TGTGCCAGCAGGAAAGGGGTCGGGCTCCGTACCTACAATGAGCAGTTCTTC. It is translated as CASRKGVGLRTYNEQFF.

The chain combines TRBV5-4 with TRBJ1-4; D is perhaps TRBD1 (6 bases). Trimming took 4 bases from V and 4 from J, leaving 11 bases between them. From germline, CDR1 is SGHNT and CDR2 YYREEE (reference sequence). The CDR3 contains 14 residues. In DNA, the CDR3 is TGTGCCAGCAGCGTTCGGACAGATAATGAAAAACTGTTTTTT. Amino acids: CASSVRTDNEKLFF.

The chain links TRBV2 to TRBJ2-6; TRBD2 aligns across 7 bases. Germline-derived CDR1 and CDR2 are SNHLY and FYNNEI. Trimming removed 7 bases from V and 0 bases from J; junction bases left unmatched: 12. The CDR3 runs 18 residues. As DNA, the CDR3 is TGTGCCAGCAAGGAATCTAGCGGTAACCTCTCTGGGGCCAACGTCCTGACTTTC. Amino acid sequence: CASKESSGNLSGANVLTF.

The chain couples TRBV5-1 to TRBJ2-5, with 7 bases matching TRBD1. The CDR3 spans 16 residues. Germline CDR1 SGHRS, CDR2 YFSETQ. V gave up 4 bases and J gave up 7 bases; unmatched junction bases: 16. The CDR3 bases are TGCGCCAGCAGCCAGACAGGGCCGCCCTACACTGGGACCCAGTACTTC. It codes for CASSQTGPPYTGTQYF.

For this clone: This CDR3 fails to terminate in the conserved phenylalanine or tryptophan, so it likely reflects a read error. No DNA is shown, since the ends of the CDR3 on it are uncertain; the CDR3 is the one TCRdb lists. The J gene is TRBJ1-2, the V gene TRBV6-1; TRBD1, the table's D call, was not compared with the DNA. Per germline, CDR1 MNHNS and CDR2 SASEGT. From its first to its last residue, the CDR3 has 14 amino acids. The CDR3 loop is CASSIGQGSYGYTV.

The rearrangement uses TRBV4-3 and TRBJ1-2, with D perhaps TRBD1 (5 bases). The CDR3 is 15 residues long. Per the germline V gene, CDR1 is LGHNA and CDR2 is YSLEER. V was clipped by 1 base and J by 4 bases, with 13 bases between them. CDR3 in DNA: TGCGCCAGCAGCCAAGTACCGGGGGGTTCCTATGGCTACACCTTC. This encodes CASSQVPGGSYGYTF.

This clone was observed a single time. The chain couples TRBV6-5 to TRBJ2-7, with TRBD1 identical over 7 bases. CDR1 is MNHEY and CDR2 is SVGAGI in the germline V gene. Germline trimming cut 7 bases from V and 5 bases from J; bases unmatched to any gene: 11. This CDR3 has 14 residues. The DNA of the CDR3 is TGTGCCAGCACAAAACCGACAGGGAACCACGAGCAGTACTTC. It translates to CASTKPTGNHEQYF.

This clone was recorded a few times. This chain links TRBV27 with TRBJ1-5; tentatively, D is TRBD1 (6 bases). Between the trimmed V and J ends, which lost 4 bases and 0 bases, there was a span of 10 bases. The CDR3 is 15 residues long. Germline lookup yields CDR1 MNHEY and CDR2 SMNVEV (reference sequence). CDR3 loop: CASSWGQNSNQPQHF. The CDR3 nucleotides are TGTGCCAGCAGTTGGGGGCAGAATAGCAATCAGCCCCAGCATTTT.

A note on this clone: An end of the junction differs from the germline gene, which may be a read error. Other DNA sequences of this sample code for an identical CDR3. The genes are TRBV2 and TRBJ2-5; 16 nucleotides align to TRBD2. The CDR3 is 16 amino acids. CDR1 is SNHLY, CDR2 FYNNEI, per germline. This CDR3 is CASSVGTSGRAETQYF. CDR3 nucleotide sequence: TGTGCCAGTAGTGTCGGGACTAGCGGGAGGGCAGAGACCCAGTACTTC.

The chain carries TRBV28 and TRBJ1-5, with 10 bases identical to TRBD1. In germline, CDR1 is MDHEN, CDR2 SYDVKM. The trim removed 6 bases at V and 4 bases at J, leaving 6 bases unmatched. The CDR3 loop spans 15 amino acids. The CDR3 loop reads CASSLTGGTNQPQHF. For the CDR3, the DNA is TGTGCCAGCAGCCTGACAGGGGGCACGAATCAGCCCCAGCATTTT.

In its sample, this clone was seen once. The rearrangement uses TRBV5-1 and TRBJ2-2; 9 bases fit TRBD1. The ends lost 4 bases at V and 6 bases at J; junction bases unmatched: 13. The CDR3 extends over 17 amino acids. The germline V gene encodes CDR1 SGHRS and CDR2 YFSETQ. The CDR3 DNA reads TGCGCCAGCAGCCAAGACCCGGACAGGGGTAGGGCCGGGGAGCTGTTTTTT. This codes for CASSQDPDRGRAGELFF.

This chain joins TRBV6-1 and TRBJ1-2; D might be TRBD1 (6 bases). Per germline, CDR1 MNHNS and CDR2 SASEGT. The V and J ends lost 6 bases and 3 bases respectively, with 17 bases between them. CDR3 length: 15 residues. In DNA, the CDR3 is TGTGCCAGCAGCCTACGGGGGGCCCGGCACTATGGCTACACCTTC. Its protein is CASSLRGARHYGYTF.

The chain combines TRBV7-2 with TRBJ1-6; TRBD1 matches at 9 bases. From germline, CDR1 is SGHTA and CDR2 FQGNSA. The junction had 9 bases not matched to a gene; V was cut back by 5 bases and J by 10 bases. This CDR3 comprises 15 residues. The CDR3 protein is CASSPTGTGQSPLHF. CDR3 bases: TGTGCCAGCAGCCCAACCGGGACAGGGCAGTCACCCCTCCACTTT.